This record concerns one T cell receptor beta chain sequence. These data originate in a study of blood T cell repertoires in COVID-19. Overall study context: Material from acute and convalescent COVID-19 was sourced from the United States, Italy and Spain. T cells, B-cell-depleted T cells, or PBMCs provided the cDNA or gDNA that served as material.

Germline V gene lookup returns CDR1 MNHEY and CDR2 SVGEGT. V lost 5 bases to trimming and J lost 11 bases, with 16 bases between them. The CDR3 runs to 13 residues. Per the original methods: Counts of nucleated cells, estimated from reference gene primer amplification, were obtained. Clones were read by immunoSEQ multiplex PCR, and TCRdb kept only the in-frame ones, dropping some. V and J calls and clone size are given by that table; D and trimming were obtained from the DNA. Of 250,000 to 300,000 clones listed, 86% are singletons. The chain couples TRBV6-2 or TRBV6-3 to TRBJ1-5; weak D call: TRBD1 (5 bases). Sequencing used peripheral blood. This TCR came from a man aged 18 to 30 with active or convalescent COVID-19. Here the CDR3 DNA reads TGTGCCAGCAGTGGGGCGGCGGACGCCGCCCAGCATTTT. Translated, it gives CASSGAADAAQHF.